These T cell receptor beta chains were read from a single sample in a study of cytomegalovirus exposure and HLA in healthy donors. Assay: immunoSEQ multiplex PCR; the TCRdb copy retains only in-frame clones and omits some. This table has 150,000 or so clones, 82% appearing once. The source material was PBMCs. The receptors come from a male donor in good health and CMV-seronegative. Both conserved end residues are part of each CDR3. The order of the fields is D gene, V gene, clone size, J gene, CDR3 DNA, CDR3 protein. D genes are given only for firm matches. Clone size is shown for a subset of rows, as once, few, many or a class of expanded clone.

D: TRBD1
V: TRBV7-3
size: .
J: TRBJ1-6
DNA: TGTGCCAGCAGCTTAACCGGGACAGGCTCAAATTCACCCCTCCACTTT
CDR3: CASSLTGTGSNSPLHF

D: .
V: TRBV11-2
size: .
J: TRBJ2-1
DNA: TGTGCCAGCAGCCCCGGGAGGGGGCCCTACAATGAGCAGTTCTTC
CDR3: CASSPGRGPYNEQFF

D: TRBD2
V: TRBV27
size: few
J: TRBJ2-7
DNA: TGTGCCAGCAGTTTAGTGCGGGGGGACTCCTACGAGCAGTACTTC
CDR3: CASSLVRGDSYEQYF

D: .
V: TRBV10-1
size: .
J: TRBJ2-1
DNA: TGCGCCAGCAGTGAGTCCAGGGGCAGCTCCTACAATGAGCAGTTCTTC
CDR3: CASSESRGSSYNEQFF

D: .
V: TRBV21-1
size: once
J: TRBJ1-5
DNA: TGTGCCAGCAGCAAAGCCAGCTGGGGTAGCAGGGATAAGTCGTGGAATCAGCCCCAGCATTTT
CDR3: CASSKASWGSRDKSWNQPQHF

D: .
V: TRBV1
size: .
J: TRBJ2-7
DNA: TGCACCCACAGAGAGAGGGTAAGGGACGAGCAGTACTTC
CDR3: CTHRERVRDEQYF

D: .
V: TRBV7-6
size: .
J: TRBJ2-5
DNA: TGTGCCAGCAGCTTAGTGGGAGCAGGGGTGGAGACCCAGTACTTC
CDR3: CASSLVGAGVETQYF

D: TRBD1
V: TRBV29-1
size: .
J: TRBJ1-1
DNA: TGCAGCGTTGGACAGGGTACGACTGAAGCTTTCTTT
CDR3: CSVGQGTTEAFF

D: TRBD2
V: TRBV6-5
size: .
J: TRBJ2-3
DNA: TGTGCCAGCAGCCCGGGACTAGCGGGATTAGATACGCAGTATTTT
CDR3: CASSPGLAGLDTQYF

D: TRBD2
V: TRBV11-2
size: few
J: TRBJ2-3
DNA: TGTGCCAGCAGCTTAGCGGGGGGGCTCCACAATACGCAGTATTTT
CDR3: CASSLAGGLHNTQYF

D: TRBD2
V: TRBV18
size: once
J: TRBJ2-1
DNA: TGTGCCAGCTCACCGCTGGGACTAGCGGAGGGCTCCTACAATGAGCAGTTCTTC
CDR3: CASSPLGLAEGSYNEQFF

D: TRBD2
V: TRBV28
size: .
J: TRBJ2-1
DNA: TGTGCCAGCAGTTTGTGGCGGGAGGGCCAGAATGAGCAGTTCTTC
CDR3: CASSLWREGQNEQFF

D: .
V: TRBV4-1
size: .
J: TRBJ1-1
DNA: TGCGCCAGCAGCCAAGACGATAAACGGAGGAACACTGAAGCTTTCTTT
CDR3: CASSQDDKRRNTEAFF

D: .
V: TRBV29-1
size: .
J: TRBJ1-1
DNA: TGCAGCGTTCGCGACACCTTGAACACTGAAGCTTTCTTT
CDR3: CSVRDTLNTEAFF

D: .
V: TRBV9
size: once
J: TRBJ2-7
DNA: TGTGCCAGCAGCGTATCATCTGGAGTGGGCGAGCAGTACTTC
CDR3: CASSVSSGVGEQYF

D: TRBD1
V: TRBV5-4
size: .
J: TRBJ2-7
DNA: TGTGCCAGCAGCATGGGACAGGACTACGAGCAGTACTTC
CDR3: CASSMGQDYEQYF

D: TRBD1
V: TRBV7-9
size: .
J: TRBJ2-7
DNA: TGTTCCAGCAGCCCAACGACAGGGAAAACCTACGAGCAGTACTTC
CDR3: CSSSPTTGKTYEQYF

D: .
V: TRBV6-1
size: .
J: TRBJ2-3
DNA: TGTGCCAGCAGTGAATTGGGCTATCCTAGCACAGATACGCAGTATTTT
CDR3: CASSELGYPSTDTQYF

D: .
V: TRBV11-1
size: .
J: TRBJ2-7
DNA: TGTGCCAGCAGCTTACTCGGCGGAACAAGCTCCTACGAGCAGTACTTC
CDR3: CASSLLGGTSSYEQYF

D: TRBD1
V: TRBV5-1
size: few
J: TRBJ1-6
DNA: TGCGCCAGCACCATTTCCGGGACAGTAAATAATTCACCCCTCCACTTT
CDR3: CASTISGTVNNSPLHF

D: .
V: TRBV5-6
size: few
J: TRBJ2-1
DNA: TGTGCCAGCAGCTCGCACCTGCGGGGGCAGTTCTTC
CDR3: CASSSHLRGQFF

D: .
V: TRBV6-1
size: .
J: TRBJ1-2
DNA: TGTGCCAGTGGCAGGGTGAGTGGCTACACCTTC
CDR3: CASGRVSGYTF

D: .
V: TRBV28
size: .
J: TRBJ1-2
DNA: TGTGCCAGCAGTGAACCGGCGAGCAGGGGACGTGGCTACACCTTC
CDR3: CASSEPASRGRGYTF

D: TRBD1
V: TRBV6-5
size: .
J: TRBJ2-7
DNA: TGTGCCAGCAGTTACCTCGGGACAGAGTACGAGCAGTACTTC
CDR3: CASSYLGTEYEQYF

D: .
V: TRBV27
size: .
J: TRBJ2-4
DNA: TGTGCCAGCAGTCCACAAGTACGACAGCCCAAAAACATTCAGTACTTC
CDR3: CASSPQVRQPKNIQYF

D: TRBD1
V: TRBV20-1
size: .
J: TRBJ1-1
DNA: TGCAGTGAAGAGCCGGGACAGGAAGCTTTCTTT
CDR3: CSEEPGQEAFF

D: TRBD1
V: TRBV9
size: .
J: TRBJ1-2
DNA: TGTGCCAGCACCCCGGGGACAGCTAACTATGGCTACACCTTC
CDR3: CASTPGTANYGYTF

D: TRBD1
V: TRBV5-1
size: few
J: TRBJ2-3
DNA: TGCGCCAGCAGCTTGGGAGGGACAGTGCGTGGTACGCAGTATTTT
CDR3: CASSLGGTVRGTQYF

D: .
V: TRBV7-9
size: .
J: TRBJ1-2
DNA: TGTGCCAGCAGCCCAGGATACTATGGCTACACCTTC
CDR3: CASSPGYYGYTF

D: .
V: TRBV6-5
size: .
J: TRBJ1-1
DNA: TGTGCCAGCAGCCCTCGACGGGGTGGTACTGAAGCTTTCTTT
CDR3: CASSPRRGGTEAFF

D: TRBD1
V: TRBV7-9
size: .
J: TRBJ1-6
DNA: TGTGCCAGCAGCTCCTGGACAGGGGCGGATTCACCCCTCCACTTT
CDR3: CASSSWTGADSPLHF

D: TRBD1
V: TRBV12-5
size: .
J: TRBJ1-1
DNA: TGTGCTAGTGGGACAGGGTTCACTGAAGCTTTCTTT
CDR3: CASGTGFTEAFF

D: .
V: TRBV19
size: .
J: TRBJ2-4
DNA: TGTGCCAGTAGTTCTGGGAACGCCCAGGGGAAAAACATTCAGTACTTC
CDR3: CASSSGNAQGKNIQYF

D: TRBD1
V: TRBV19
size: .
J: TRBJ1-2
DNA: TGTGCCAGTAGTACCGGACAGGGGGTTGGCTACACCTTC
CDR3: CASSTGQGVGYTF

D: .
V: TRBV19
size: .
J: TRBJ2-5
DNA: TGTGCCAGTAGTATAGGAACGGTAGTGGAGACCCAGTACTTC
CDR3: CASSIGTVVETQYF

D: .
V: TRBV7-9
size: .
J: TRBJ1-1
DNA: TGTGCCAGCAGCCCCTTCCCGCAGGGTGGCGCCGGTGAAGCTTTCTTT
CDR3: CASSPFPQGGAGEAFF

D: TRBD2
V: TRBV5-6
size: .
J: TRBJ2-1
DNA: TGTGCCAGCAGTCCGACTAGCGGGGCCTACAATGAGCAGTTCTTC
CDR3: CASSPTSGAYNEQFF

D: TRBD2
V: TRBV7-2
size: .
J: TRBJ2-5
DNA: TGTGCCAGCAGCTGGACCGGGACTAGCGGGAGAGAGACCCAGTACTTC
CDR3: CASSWTGTSGRETQYF

D: .
V: TRBV28
size: .
J: TRBJ1-2
DNA: TGTGCCAGCAGTACGGGGTTTAGTAACTATGGCTACACCTTC
CDR3: CASSTGFSNYGYTF

D: TRBD2
V: TRBV7-3
size: .
J: TRBJ2-1
DNA: TGTGCCAGCAGCTCCGGACCAAGCGGGAGGATCTACAATGAGCAGTTCTTC
CDR3: CASSSGPSGRIYNEQFF

D: .
V: TRBV5-6
size: .
J: TRBJ1-4
DNA: TGTGCCAGCAGCCCCCCGTCCGCAACTAATGAAAAACTGTTTTTT
CDR3: CASSPPSATNEKLFF

D: .
V: TRBV14
size: .
J: TRBJ1-3
DNA: TGTGCCAGCAGCCAAGAATTCCCAGGGTTCTTCGGAAACACCATATATTTT
CDR3: CASSQEFPGFFGNTIYF

D: .
V: TRBV30
size: .
J: TRBJ1-6
DNA: TGTGCCTGGAGTGACAGTAAAAAATCACCCCTCCACTTT
CDR3: CAWSDSKKSPLHF

D: .
V: TRBV19
size: .
J: TRBJ1-2
DNA: TGTGCCAGTAGTCCCGGGGGGGGCCCGCTCTATGGCTACACCTTC
CDR3: CASSPGGGPLYGYTF

D: .
V: TRBV6-1
size: .
J: TRBJ2-7
DNA: TGTGCCAGCAGTGTGAGCAGGGGGGCCTACGAGCAGTACTTC
CDR3: CASSVSRGAYEQYF

D: TRBD2
V: TRBV6-5
size: .
J: TRBJ2-1
DNA: TGTGCCAGCCGCGGGAGGACTTCCTACAATGAGCAGTTCTTC
CDR3: CASRGRTSYNEQFF

D: .
V: TRBV7-2
size: .
J: TRBJ1-2
DNA: TGTGCCAGCAGCTTAGTAGAGTTGGGAGGGTCTGCTACTAACTATGGCTACACCTTC
CDR3: CASSLVELGGSATNYGYTF

D: TRBD1
V: TRBV19
size: .
J: TRBJ2-3
DNA: TGTGCCAGTAGTATATGGGACAGGGTGTCAGATACGCAGTATTTT
CDR3: CASSIWDRVSDTQYF

D: TRBD2
V: TRBV28
size: .
J: TRBJ2-7
DNA: TGTGCCAGCAGTTTATCTAGCGGGAGGAGGTACGAGCAGTACTTC
CDR3: CASSLSSGRRYEQYF

D: .
V: TRBV28
size: few
J: TRBJ1-5
DNA: TGTGCCAGCACGACAGCGCTCAATCAGCCCCAGCATTTT
CDR3: CASTTALNQPQHF

D: .
V: TRBV9
size: .
J: TRBJ2-5
DNA: TGTGCCAGCAGCGTAGCAGTTTCGAGCGGCCAAGAGACCCAGTACTTC
CDR3: CASSVAVSSGQETQYF